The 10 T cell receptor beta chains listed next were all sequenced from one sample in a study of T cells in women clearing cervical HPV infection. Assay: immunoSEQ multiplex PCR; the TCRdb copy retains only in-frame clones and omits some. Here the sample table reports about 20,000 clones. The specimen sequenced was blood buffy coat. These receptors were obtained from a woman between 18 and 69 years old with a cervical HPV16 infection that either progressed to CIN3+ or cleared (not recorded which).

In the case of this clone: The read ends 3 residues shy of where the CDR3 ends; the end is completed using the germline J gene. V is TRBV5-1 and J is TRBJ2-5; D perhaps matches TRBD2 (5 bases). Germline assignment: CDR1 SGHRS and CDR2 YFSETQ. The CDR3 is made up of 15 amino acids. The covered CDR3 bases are TGCGCCAGCAGCTTTGGCTACTCCCCGGACTCCACC. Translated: CASSFGYSPDST. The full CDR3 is CASSFGYSPDSTQYF.

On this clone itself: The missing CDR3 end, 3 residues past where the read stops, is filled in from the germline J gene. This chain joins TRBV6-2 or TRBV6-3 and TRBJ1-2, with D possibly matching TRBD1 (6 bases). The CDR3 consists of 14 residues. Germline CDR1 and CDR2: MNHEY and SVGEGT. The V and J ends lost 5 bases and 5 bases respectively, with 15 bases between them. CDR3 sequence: CASSADSLRYGYTF. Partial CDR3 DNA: TGTGCCAGCAGTGCGGACAGCTTAAGATATGGC.

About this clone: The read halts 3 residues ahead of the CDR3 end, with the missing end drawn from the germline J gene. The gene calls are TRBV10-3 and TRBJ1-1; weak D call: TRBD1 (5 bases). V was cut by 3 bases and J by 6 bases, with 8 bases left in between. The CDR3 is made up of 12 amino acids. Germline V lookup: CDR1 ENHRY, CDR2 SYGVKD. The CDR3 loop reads CAISDSGSEAFF. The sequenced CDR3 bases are TGTGCCATCAGTGATTCAGGGTCTGAA.

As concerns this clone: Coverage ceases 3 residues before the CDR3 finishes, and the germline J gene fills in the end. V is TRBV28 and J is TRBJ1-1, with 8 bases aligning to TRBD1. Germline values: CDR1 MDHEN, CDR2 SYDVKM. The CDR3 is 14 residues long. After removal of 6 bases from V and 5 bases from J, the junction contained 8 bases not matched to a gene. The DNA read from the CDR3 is TGTGCCAGCAGCCCCAGGACAGGGCGGACTGAA. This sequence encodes CASSPRTGRTE. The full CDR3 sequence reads CASSPRTGRTEAFF.

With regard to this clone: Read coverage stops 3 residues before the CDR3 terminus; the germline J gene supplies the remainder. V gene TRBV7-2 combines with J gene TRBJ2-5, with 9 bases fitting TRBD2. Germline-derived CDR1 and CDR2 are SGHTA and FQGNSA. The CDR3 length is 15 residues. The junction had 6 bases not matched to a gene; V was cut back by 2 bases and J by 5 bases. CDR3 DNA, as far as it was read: TGTGCCAGCAGCTTACGTCGCGGGGGGGCGGAGACC. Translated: CASSLRRGGAET. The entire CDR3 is CASSLRRGGAETQYF.

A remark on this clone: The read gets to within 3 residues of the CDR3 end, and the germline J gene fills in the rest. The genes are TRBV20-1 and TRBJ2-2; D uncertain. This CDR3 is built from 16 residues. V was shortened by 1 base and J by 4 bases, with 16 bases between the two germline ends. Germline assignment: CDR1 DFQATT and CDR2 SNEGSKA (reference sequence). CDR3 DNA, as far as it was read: TGCAGTGCTAGAGCCTTTTCCAGACATAGCACCGGGGAG. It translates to CSARAFSRHSTGE. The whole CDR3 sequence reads CSARAFSRHSTGELFF.

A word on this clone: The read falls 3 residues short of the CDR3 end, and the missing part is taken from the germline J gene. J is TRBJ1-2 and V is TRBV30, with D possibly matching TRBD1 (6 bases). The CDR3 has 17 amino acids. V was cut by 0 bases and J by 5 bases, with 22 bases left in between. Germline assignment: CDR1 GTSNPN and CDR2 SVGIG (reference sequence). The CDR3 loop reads CAWSVPSRGSVSYGYTF. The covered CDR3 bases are TGTGCCTGGAGTGTACCCAGCAGGGGCTCCGTCTCTTATGGC.

The sequenced CDR3 bases are TGCGCCAGCAGCTCCGGCGGGGGGGCCAATGAG. Its protein product is CASSSGGGANE. From start to end, the CDR3 is CASSSGGGANEQFF. The chain has TRBV5-1 and TRBJ2-1; 9 bases align to TRBD2. Read coverage stops 3 residues before the CDR3 terminus; the germline J gene supplies the remainder. The CDR3 consists of 14 residues. CDR1 is SGHRS, CDR2 YFSETQ, per germline. The V gene end was trimmed by 3 bases and the J gene end by 6 bases; junction bases not matched to a gene: 4.

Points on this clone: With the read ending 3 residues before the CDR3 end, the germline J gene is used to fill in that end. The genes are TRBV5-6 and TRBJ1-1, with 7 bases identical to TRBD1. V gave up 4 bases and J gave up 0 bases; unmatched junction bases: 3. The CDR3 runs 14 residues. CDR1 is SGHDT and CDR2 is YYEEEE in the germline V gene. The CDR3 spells CASSEGQLNTEAFF. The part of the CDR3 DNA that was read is TGTGCCAGCAGCGAGGGACAGCTGAACACTGAA.

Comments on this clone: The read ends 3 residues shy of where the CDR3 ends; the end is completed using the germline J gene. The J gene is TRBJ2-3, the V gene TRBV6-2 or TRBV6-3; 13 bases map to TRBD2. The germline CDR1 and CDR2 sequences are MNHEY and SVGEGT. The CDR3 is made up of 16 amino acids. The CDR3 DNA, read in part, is TGTGCCAGCAGTTTCCCGGGACTAGCGGGGAGTGAGACG. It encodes CASSFPGLAGSET. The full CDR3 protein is CASSFPGLAGSETQYF.